These T cell receptor beta chains were read from a single sample in a study of shared clonotypes between healthy human individuals. TCRdb keeps only in-frame clones here, not all; method: immunoSEQ multiplex PCR. The table lists hundreds of thousands of clones, roughly 98% of them singletons. Specimen: naive CD8+ T cells sorted from blood. These receptors all come from a man aged 25 to 45 in good health. Both conserved end residues are part of each CDR3. The D gene is left open where the match is weak. A row's size may be missing; if present it is once, few, many or a size class.

NA	TRBD1	TRBJ1-5	TRBV7-9	CASSGRHGQDNQPQHF	TGTGCCAGCAGCGGCCGTCATGGACAGGACAATCAGCCCCAGCATTTT
NA	NA	TRBJ1-5	TRBV5-1	CASSPTWGSNQPQHF	TGCGCCAGCAGCCCAACATGGGGTAGCAATCAGCCCCAGCATTTT
NA	NA	TRBJ2-3	TRBV19	CASSTIGDTQYF	TGTGCCAGTAGTACTATAGGGGATACGCAGTATTTT
NA	NA	TRBJ2-4	TRBV27	CASREAKNIQYF	TGTGCCAGCAGAGAAGCCAAAAACATTCAGTACTTC
once	TRBD1	TRBJ1-2	TRBV2	CASTQTGAGYTF	TGTGCCAGCACCCAGACAGGGGCGGGCTACACCTTC
NA	NA	TRBJ2-1	TRBV6-5	CASTGRDYEQFF	TGTGCCAGCACGGGACGGGACTATGAGCAGTTCTTC
NA	TRBD1	TRBJ2-1	TRBV27	CASRGDRDAYNEQFF	TGTGCCAGCAGGGGGGACAGGGACGCCTACAATGAGCAGTTCTTC
NA	NA	TRBJ2-7	TRBV5-1	CASSLGRTAYEQYF	TGCGCCAGCAGCTTGGGCAGGACGGCCTACGAGCAGTACTTC
once	NA	TRBJ1-2	TRBV2	CASSDTKTGGKNYGYTF	TGTGCCAGCAGTGATACCAAAACCGGGGGGAAAAACTATGGCTACACCTTC
NA	TRBD1	TRBJ2-5	TRBV27	CASRTGVETQYF	TGTGCCAGCAGGACAGGGGTAGAGACCCAGTACTTC
NA	TRBD2	TRBJ2-7	TRBV6-1	CASASGSYEQYF	TGTGCCAGCGCTAGCGGCTCCTACGAGCAGTACTTC
NA	TRBD2	TRBJ2-7	TRBV19	CASSIGAGVIAYEQYF	TGTGCCAGTAGTATAGGAGCGGGAGTGATTGCCTACGAGCAGTACTTC
NA	NA	TRBJ2-1	TRBV27	CASSFGGAMDNEQFF	TGTGCCAGCAGTTTTGGAGGGGCCATGGACAATGAGCAGTTCTTC
NA	NA	TRBJ2-1	TRBV5-4	CASSSPGRSDEQFF	TGTGCCAGCAGCTCCCCAGGGCGTTCGGATGAGCAGTTCTTC
NA	NA	TRBJ2-1	TRBV10-3	CATKFGNTITEYNEQFF	TGTGCCACTAAGTTCGGGAACACTATCACGGAGTACAATGAGCAGTTCTTC
NA	NA	TRBJ2-7	TRBV29-1	CSVMTGSYEQYF	TGCAGCGTAATGACAGGTTCCTACGAGCAGTACTTC
NA	NA	TRBJ2-7	TRBV7-2	CASSLARGGPSYEQYF	TGTGCCAGCAGCTTAGCGCGTGGGGGACCATCCTACGAGCAGTACTTC
NA	NA	TRBJ2-7	TRBV5-1	CASSLGDLSYEQYF	TGCGCCAGCAGCTTGGGGGACCTCTCCTACGAGCAGTACTTC
NA	TRBD1	TRBJ1-2	TRBV7-6	CASSYARTGATDPANYGYTF	TGTGCCAGCAGTTATGCACGGACAGGAGCGACAGACCCTGCTAACTATGGCTACACCTTC
NA	TRBD2	TRBJ2-2	TRBV9	CASSVALAGSPNTGELFF	TGTGCCAGCAGCGTAGCACTAGCGGGTAGCCCGAACACCGGGGAGCTGTTTTTT
NA	NA	TRBJ2-7	TRBV7-9	CASSPGPTEQYF	TGTGCCAGCAGCCCCGGACCAACCGAGCAGTACTTC
NA	NA	TRBJ2-1	TRBV9	CASSSPTNEQFF	TGTGCCAGCAGCTCCCCGACCAATGAGCAGTTCTTC
NA	TRBD1	TRBJ2-1	TRBV18	CASSPSRDSINEQFF	TGTGCCAGCTCACCGTCCCGGGACAGTATCAATGAGCAGTTCTTC
NA	NA	TRBJ2-1	TRBV29-1	CSVELLALLGTGEQFF	TGCAGCGTTGAACTCCTAGCCTTATTGGGTACGGGTGAGCAGTTCTTC
NA	NA	TRBJ1-1	TRBV6-5	CASSYTNVGTTEAFF	TGTGCCAGCAGTTACACGAACGTTGGGACGACTGAAGCTTTCTTT
NA	NA	TRBJ2-2	TRBV5-1	CASTKGSPNTGELFF	TGCGCCAGCACCAAGGGCAGCCCGAACACCGGGGAGCTGTTTTTT
NA	TRBD2	TRBJ2-3	TRBV7-8	CASSLDGLAGRNTDTQYF	TGTGCCAGCAGCTTAGATGGACTAGCGGGACGTAACACAGATACGCAGTATTTT
NA	NA	TRBJ1-2	TRBV1	CTSSPLPTFRDGLENYGYTF	TGCACCAGCAGCCCCCTACCTACCTTTAGGGACGGACTCGAAAACTATGGCTACACCTTC
NA	TRBD1	TRBJ1-3	TRBV2	CASSEGGMRGNTIYF	TGTGCCAGCAGCGAAGGGGGCATGAGGGGAAACACCATATATTTT
NA	NA	TRBJ1-1	TRBV5-1	CASSFFDGETEAFF	TGCGCCAGCAGCTTTTTCGACGGGGAGACTGAAGCTTTCTTT
once	TRBD1	TRBJ2-7	TRBV23-1	CASSLGQGAGGFSYEQYF	TGCGCCAGCAGTCTGGGGCAGGGGGCCGGAGGTTTCTCCTACGAGCAGTACTTC
NA	NA	TRBJ2-7	TRBV2	CASDRKVAYSDEQYF	TGTGCCAGCGACAGGAAAGTGGCCTACTCAGACGAGCAGTACTTC
NA	NA	TRBJ1-5	TRBV27	CASSPSYNQPQHF	TGTGCCAGCAGTCCCTCCTACAATCAGCCCCAGCATTTT